This is a list of T cell receptor beta chains from one sample in a study of blood T cell repertoires in COVID-19. The assay was immunoSEQ multiplex PCR, and TCRdb's table has in-frame clones only and misses some. The sample shows a few hundred thousand clones, almost 90% of them seen only once. Sequencing input: PBMCs or T cells enriched from blood (not recorded which). The receptors were sampled from a woman in her twenties or thirties who had been exposed to COVID-19. Each CDR3 is given with its conserved first and last residue. A D gene is named only where the DNA matches it firmly. Size is omitted from some rows. Given values are once, few, many or a class for expanded clones.

cdr3_length: 14
v_call: TRBV27
clone_size: .
j_call: TRBJ1-6
d_call: .
cdr3_aa: CASSLGGLNSPLHF
cdr3_nt: TGTGCCAGCAGTTTAGGGGGCCTTAATTCACCCCTCCACTTT

cdr3_length: 14
v_call: TRBV7-3
clone_size: .
j_call: TRBJ2-7
d_call: TRBD2
cdr3_aa: CASSSSGISHEQYF
cdr3_nt: TGTGCCAGCAGCTCGAGCGGGATATCACACGAGCAGTACTTC

cdr3_length: 16
v_call: TRBV28
clone_size: few
j_call: TRBJ1-2
d_call: TRBD1
cdr3_aa: CASSPSGQGVLYGYTF
cdr3_nt: TGTGCCAGCAGTCCCTCGGGACAGGGGGTCCTCTATGGCTACACCTTC

cdr3_length: 16
v_call: TRBV21-1
clone_size: .
j_call: TRBJ2-5
d_call: .
cdr3_aa: CASSKGKRGEKETQYF
cdr3_nt: TGTGCCAGCAGCAAGGGGAAACGGGGGGAAAAAGAGACCCAGTACTTC

cdr3_length: 13
v_call: TRBV3-1/TRBV3-2
clone_size: .
j_call: TRBJ1-5
d_call: TRBD1
cdr3_aa: CASSRQGNSPQHF
cdr3_nt: TGTGCCAGCAGCCGACAGGGAAATTCGCCCCAGCATTTT

cdr3_length: 14
v_call: TRBV28
clone_size: .
j_call: TRBJ2-5
d_call: TRBD2
cdr3_aa: CASRLAGVGETQYF
cdr3_nt: TGTGCCAGCAGGCTAGCGGGAGTCGGAGAGACCCAGTACTTC

cdr3_length: 14
v_call: TRBV19
clone_size: .
j_call: TRBJ1-2
d_call: TRBD1
cdr3_aa: CASSQQGSNYGYTF
cdr3_nt: TGTGCCAGTAGCCAACAGGGGTCGAACTATGGCTACACCTTC

cdr3_length: 14
v_call: TRBV9
clone_size: few
j_call: TRBJ1-1
d_call: TRBD1
cdr3_aa: CASGTGAGNTEAFF
cdr3_nt: TGTGCCAGCGGGACAGGGGCGGGGAACACTGAAGCTTTCTTT

cdr3_length: 14
v_call: TRBV5-1
clone_size: .
j_call: TRBJ1-1
d_call: TRBD1
cdr3_aa: CASSPGQGNTEAFF
cdr3_nt: TGCGCCAGCAGCCCCGGACAGGGGAACACTGAAGCTTTCTTT

cdr3_length: 12
v_call: TRBV12-3/TRBV12-4
clone_size: .
j_call: TRBJ2-5
d_call: .
cdr3_aa: CASSFTGETQYF
cdr3_nt: TGTGCCAGCAGTTTTACAGGGGAGACCCAGTACTTC

cdr3_length: 15
v_call: TRBV5-1
clone_size: .
j_call: TRBJ1-3
d_call: .
cdr3_aa: CASNPTGGSGNTIYF
cdr3_nt: TGCGCCAGCAACCCCACCGGGGGCTCTGGAAACACCATATATTTT

cdr3_length: 15
v_call: TRBV3-1/TRBV3-2
clone_size: .
j_call: TRBJ1-2
d_call: TRBD1
cdr3_aa: CASSQQGAELYGYTF
cdr3_nt: TGTGCCAGCAGCCAACAGGGGGCTGAACTCTATGGCTACACCTTC

cdr3_length: 16
v_call: TRBV7-9
clone_size: .
j_call: TRBJ2-7
d_call: TRBD2
cdr3_aa: CASSPPGLESSYEQYF
cdr3_nt: TGTGCCAGCAGCCCGCCGGGACTAGAGAGCTCCTACGAGCAGTACTTC

cdr3_length: 14
v_call: TRBV6-4
clone_size: .
j_call: TRBJ2-3
d_call: .
cdr3_aa: CASSVLASTDTQYF
cdr3_nt: TGTGCCAGCAGTGTCCTAGCAAGCACAGATACGCAGTATTTT

cdr3_length: 12
v_call: TRBV28
clone_size: .
j_call: TRBJ2-7
d_call: .
cdr3_aa: CATAPQTYEQYF
cdr3_nt: TGTGCCACCGCCCCTCAGACCTACGAGCAGTACTTC

cdr3_length: 13
v_call: TRBV11-2
clone_size: .
j_call: TRBJ1-2
d_call: TRBD1
cdr3_aa: CASSSTGTVGYTF
cdr3_nt: TGTGCCAGCAGCTCGACAGGGACGGTTGGCTACACCTTC

cdr3_length: 13
v_call: TRBV3-1/TRBV3-2
clone_size: .
j_call: TRBJ2-2
d_call: .
cdr3_aa: CASSQAGTGELFF
cdr3_nt: TGTGCCAGCAGCCAAGCGGGAACCGGGGAGCTGTTTTTT

cdr3_length: 14
v_call: TRBV7-3
clone_size: .
j_call: TRBJ2-1
d_call: .
cdr3_aa: CASSPRQGGDEQFF
cdr3_nt: TGTGCCAGCAGCCCTAGACAGGGAGGCGATGAGCAGTTCTTC

cdr3_length: 16
v_call: TRBV2
clone_size: .
j_call: TRBJ1-4
d_call: .
cdr3_aa: CASSGVRAGLEEKLFF
cdr3_nt: TGTGCCAGCAGTGGGGTAAGGGCAGGGCTTGAAGAAAAACTGTTTTTT

cdr3_length: 15
v_call: TRBV5-1
clone_size: .
j_call: TRBJ2-3
d_call: .
cdr3_aa: CASSLDGRGTDTQYF
cdr3_nt: TGCGCCAGCAGCTTGGATGGGAGAGGCACAGATACGCAGTATTTT

cdr3_length: 15
v_call: TRBV11-3
clone_size: few
j_call: TRBJ2-7
d_call: TRBD1
cdr3_aa: CASSAGQGFLYEQYF
cdr3_nt: TGTGCCAGCAGCGCGGGACAGGGGTTCCTCTACGAGCAGTACTTC